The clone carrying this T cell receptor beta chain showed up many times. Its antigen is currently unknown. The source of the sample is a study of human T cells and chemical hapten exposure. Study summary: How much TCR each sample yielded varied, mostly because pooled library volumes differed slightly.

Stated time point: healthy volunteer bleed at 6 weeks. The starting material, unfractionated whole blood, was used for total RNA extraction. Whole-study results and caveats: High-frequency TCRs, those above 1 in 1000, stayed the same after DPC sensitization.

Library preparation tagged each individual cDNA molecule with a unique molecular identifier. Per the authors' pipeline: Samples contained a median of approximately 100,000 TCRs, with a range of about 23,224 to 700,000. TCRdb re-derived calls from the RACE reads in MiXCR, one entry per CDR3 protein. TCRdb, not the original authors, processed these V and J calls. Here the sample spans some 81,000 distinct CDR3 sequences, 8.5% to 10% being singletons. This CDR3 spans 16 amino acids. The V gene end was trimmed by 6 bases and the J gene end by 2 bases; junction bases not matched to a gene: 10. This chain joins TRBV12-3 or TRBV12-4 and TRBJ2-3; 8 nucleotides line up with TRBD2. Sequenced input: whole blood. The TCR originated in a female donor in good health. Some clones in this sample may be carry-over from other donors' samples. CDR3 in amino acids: CASRSASGRYTDTQYF. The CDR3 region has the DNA TGTGCCAGCAGATCCGCTAGCGGGCGTTACACAGATACGCAGTATTTT.